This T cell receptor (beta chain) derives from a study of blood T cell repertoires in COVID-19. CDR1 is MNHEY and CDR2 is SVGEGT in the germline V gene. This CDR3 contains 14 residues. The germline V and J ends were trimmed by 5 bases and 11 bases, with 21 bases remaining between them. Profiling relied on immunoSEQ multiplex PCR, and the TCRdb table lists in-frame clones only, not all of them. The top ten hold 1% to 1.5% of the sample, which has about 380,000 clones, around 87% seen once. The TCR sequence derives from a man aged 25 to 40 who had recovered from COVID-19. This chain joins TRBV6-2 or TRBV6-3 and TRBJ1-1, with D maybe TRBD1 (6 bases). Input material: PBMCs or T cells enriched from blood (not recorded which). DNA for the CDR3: TGTGCCAGCAGTCGGGGCAGGGGAAAATTCTGGGCTTTCTTT. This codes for CASSRGRGKFWAFF.